Below, one T cell receptor (beta chain) is given with its context. The data originate from a study of blood T cell repertoires in COVID-19. Original data processing: Estimation of nucleated cell counts was performed using reference gene primer amplification. Only in-frame clones appear in the TCRdb table, and some are missing; sequencing was by immunoSEQ multiplex PCR. D and trimming were read from the DNA, whereas the V and J calls and clone size are those reported in that table. In the table there are hundreds of thousands of clones, more than 75% of which are singletons. The CDR3 loop spans 15 amino acids. Germline assignment: CDR1 MNHEY and CDR2 SVGAGI. V was trimmed by 9 bases and J by 0 bases, leaving 12 bases between them. Cohorts were assigned according to the clinical history that participants reported.

Sequences were obtained from PBMCs or T cells enriched from blood (not recorded which). The chain has TRBV6-5 and TRBJ2-6; maybe TRBD2 (5 bases). The sequence came from a woman in her forties or fifties who had recovered from COVID-19. CDR3 protein: CASRESISGANVLTF. For the CDR3, the DNA is TGTGCCAGTAGGGAGTCTATCTCTGGGGCCAACGTCCTGACTTTC.